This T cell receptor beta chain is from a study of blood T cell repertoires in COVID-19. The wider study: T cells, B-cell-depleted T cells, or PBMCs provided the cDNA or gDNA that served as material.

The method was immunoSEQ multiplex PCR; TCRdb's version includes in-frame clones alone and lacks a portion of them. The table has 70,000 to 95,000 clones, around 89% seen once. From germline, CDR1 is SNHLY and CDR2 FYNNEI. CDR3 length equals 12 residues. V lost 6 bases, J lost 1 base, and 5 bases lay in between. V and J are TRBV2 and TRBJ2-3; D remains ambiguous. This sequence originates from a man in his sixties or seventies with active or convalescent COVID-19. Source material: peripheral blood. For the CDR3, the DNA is TGTGCCAGCAGCCCGGGCACAGATACGCAGTATTTT. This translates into CASSPGTDTQYF. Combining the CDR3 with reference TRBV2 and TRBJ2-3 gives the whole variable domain EPEVTQTPSHQVTQMGQEVILRCVPISNHLYFYWYRQILGQKVEFLVSFYNNEISEKSEIFDDQFSVERPDGSNFTLKIRSTKLEDSAMYFCASSPGTDTQYFGPGTRLTVL.